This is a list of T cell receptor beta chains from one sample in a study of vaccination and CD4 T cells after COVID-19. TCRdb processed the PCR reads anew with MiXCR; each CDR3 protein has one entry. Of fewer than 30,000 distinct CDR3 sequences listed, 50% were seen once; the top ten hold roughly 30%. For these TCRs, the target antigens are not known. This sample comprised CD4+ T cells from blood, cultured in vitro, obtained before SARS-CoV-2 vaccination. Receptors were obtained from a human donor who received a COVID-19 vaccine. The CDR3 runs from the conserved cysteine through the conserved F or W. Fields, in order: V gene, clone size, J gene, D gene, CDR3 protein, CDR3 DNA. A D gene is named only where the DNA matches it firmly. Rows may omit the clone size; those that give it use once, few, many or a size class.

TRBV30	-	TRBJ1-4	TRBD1	CACPTGDTNEKLFF	TGTGCCTGCCCCACAGGGGATACTAATGAAAAACTGTTTTTT
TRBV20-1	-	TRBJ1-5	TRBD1	CSARVGGRQPQHF	TGCAGTGCTAGAGTAGGGGGCAGGCAGCCCCAGCATTTT
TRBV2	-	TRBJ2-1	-	CASSGIGRDEQFF	TGTGCCAGCAGTGGAATCGGTCGGGATGAGCAGTTCTTC
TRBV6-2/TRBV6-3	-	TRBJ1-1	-	CASSLVGNTEAFF	TGTGCCAGCAGTTTAGTCGGGAACACTGAAGCTTTCTTT
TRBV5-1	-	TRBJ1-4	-	CASTPGVSDEKLFF	TGCGCCAGCACCCCAGGGGTATCCGACGAAAAACTGTTTTTT
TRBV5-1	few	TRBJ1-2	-	CASSLGQEGYGYTF	TGCGCCAGCAGCCTGGGACAAGAGGGTTATGGCTACACCTTC
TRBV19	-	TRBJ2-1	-	CASSSVQGSEQFF	TGTGCCAGTTCTAGCGTACAGGGTTCTGAGCAGTTCTTC
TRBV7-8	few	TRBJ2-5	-	CASSLALVTGVETQYF	TGTGCCAGCAGCTTAGCGCTAGTGACAGGAGTAGAGACCCAGTACTTC
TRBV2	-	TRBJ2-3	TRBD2	CASEARGLAGGPSSTDTQYF	TGTGCCAGCGAGGCCCGAGGGCTAGCGGGGGGGCCTTCTAGCACAGATACGCAGTATTTT
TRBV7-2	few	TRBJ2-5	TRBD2	CASSWVAGPQETQYF	TGTGCCAGCAGCTGGGTAGCGGGGCCCCAAGAGACCCAGTACTTC
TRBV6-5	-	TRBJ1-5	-	CASSSRGKLSNQPQHF	TGTGCCAGCAGTTCACGGGGAAAATTATCCAATCAGCCCCAGCATTTT
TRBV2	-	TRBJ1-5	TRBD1	CASSPGTEGNQPQHF	TGTGCCAGCAGCCCCGGGACAGAAGGGAATCAGCCCCAGCATTTT
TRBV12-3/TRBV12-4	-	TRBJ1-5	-	CASKRLRNQPQHF	TGTGCCAGCAAGAGGTTACGCAATCAGCCCCAGCATTTT
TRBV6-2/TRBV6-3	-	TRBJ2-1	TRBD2	CASSLSGGTLYDYNEQFF	TGTGCCAGCAGCCTTAGCGGGGGAACATTGTACGACTACAATGAGCAGTTCTTC
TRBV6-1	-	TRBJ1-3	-	CASRRTETGNTIYF	TGTGCCAGCAGGCGGACTGAAACTGGAAACACCATATATTTT
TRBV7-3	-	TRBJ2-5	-	CASSLMAGVQETQYF	TGTGCCAGCAGCTTAATGGCGGGCGTCCAAGAGACCCAGTACTTC
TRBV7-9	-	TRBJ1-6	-	CASSLGAEGQAPLHF	TGTGCCAGCAGCTTAGGAGCGGAGGGCCAGGCGCCCCTCCACTTT
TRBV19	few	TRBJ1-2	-	CASSIAEGSNYGYTF	TGTGCCAGTAGTATAGCAGAGGGATCAAACTATGGCTACACCTTC
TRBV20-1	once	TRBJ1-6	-	CSARDDGRLDSSYNSPLHF	TGCAGTGCTAGAGATGATGGACGGTTAGACAGCTCCTATAATTCACCCCTCCACTTT
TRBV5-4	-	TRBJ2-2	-	CASSRAAGSDGELFF	TGTGCCAGCAGCCGGGCGGCAGGCAGTGACGGGGAGCTGTTTTTT
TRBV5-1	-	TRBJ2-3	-	CATTRGTGDTDTQYF	TGCGCCACCACGAGGGGTACGGGGGACACAGATACGCAGTATTTT
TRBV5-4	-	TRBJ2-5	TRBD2	CASRRTSGAGETQYF	TGTGCCAGCAGGCGGACTAGCGGGGCGGGAGAGACCCAGTACTTC
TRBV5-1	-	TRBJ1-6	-	CASSLGPEASPLHF	TGCGCCAGCAGCTTGGGACCCGAGGCTTCACCCCTCCACTTT
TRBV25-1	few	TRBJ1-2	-	CASSDLGRARGYTF	TGTGCCAGCAGCGATCTCGGCAGAGCGAGGGGCTACACCTTC
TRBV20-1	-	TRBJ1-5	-	CSARQPGQNNQPQHF	TGCAGTGCTAGACAGCCGGGACAAAACAATCAGCCCCAGCATTTT
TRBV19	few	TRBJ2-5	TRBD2	CASSIEGVLAGLQETQYF	TGTGCCAGTAGTATTGAGGGGGTACTAGCGGGACTCCAAGAGACCCAGTACTTC
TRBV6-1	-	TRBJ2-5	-	CASSLSWTQQETQYF	TGTGCCAGCAGTCTAAGCTGGACACAGCAAGAGACCCAGTACTTC
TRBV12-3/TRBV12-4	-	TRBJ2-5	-	CASSFDYQATQYF	TGTGCCAGCAGTTTTGACTACCAAGCGACCCAGTACTTC
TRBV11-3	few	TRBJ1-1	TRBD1	CASSHGTGRRNTEAFF	TGTGCCAGCAGCCATGGGACAGGGAGACGGAACACTGAAGCTTTCTTT
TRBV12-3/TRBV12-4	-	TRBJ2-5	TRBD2	CASSSTSGGGSETQYF	TGTGCCAGCAGTTCGACTAGCGGGGGGGGTTCGGAGACCCAGTACTTC
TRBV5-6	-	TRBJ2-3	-	CASRRTDTQYF	TGTGCCAGCAGAAGGACAGATACGCAGTATTTT
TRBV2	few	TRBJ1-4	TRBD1	CASREDRASTNEKLFF	TGTGCCAGCAGAGAGGACAGGGCTTCAACTAATGAAAAACTGTTTTTT
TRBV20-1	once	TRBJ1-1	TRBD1	CSARDRAEAFF	TGCAGTGCTCGGGACAGGGCTGAAGCTTTCTTT
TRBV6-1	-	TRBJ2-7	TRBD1	CASTLRQGAHEQYF	TGTGCCAGCACCCTTAGACAGGGGGCCCACGAGCAGTACTTC
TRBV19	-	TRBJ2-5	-	CASSITGILETQYF	TGTGCCAGTAGTATAACAGGGATTCTCGAGACCCAGTACTTC
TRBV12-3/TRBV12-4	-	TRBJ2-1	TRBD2	CASTPRGTSGGGLFF	TGTGCCAGCACCCCGAGGGGGACTAGCGGGGGGGGTCTGTTCTTC
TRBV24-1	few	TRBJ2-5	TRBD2	CATSDTSGYQETQYF	TGTGCCACCAGTGATACTAGCGGGTACCAAGAGACCCAGTACTTC
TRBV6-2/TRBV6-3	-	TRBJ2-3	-	CASTPGGYTDTQYF	TGTGCCAGCACCCCGGGGGGCTACACAGATACGCAGTATTTT
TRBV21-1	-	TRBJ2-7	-	CASFPGQGFFRGAYEQYF	TGTGCCAGCTTTCCGGGACAGGGGTTCTTTCGGGGCGCCTACGAGCAGTACTTC
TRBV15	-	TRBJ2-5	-	CATSRDRVGGQEAQYF	TGTGCCACCAGCAGAGATCGAGTCGGGGGGCAAGAGGCCCAGTACTTC
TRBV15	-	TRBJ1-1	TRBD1	CATSPRTGGDTEAFF	TGTGCCACCAGCCCCCGGACAGGGGGTGACACTGAAGCTTTCTTT
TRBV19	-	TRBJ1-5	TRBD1	CASSAGGGGGLSNQPQHF	TGTGCCAGTAGTGCCGGAGGGGGCGGGGGCCTTAGCAATCAGCCCCAGCATTTT
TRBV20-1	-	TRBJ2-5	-	CSAKDAIQETQYF	TGCAGTGCTAAGGACGCCATCCAAGAGACCCAGTACTTC
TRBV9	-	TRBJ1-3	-	CASSLWSGAAGNTIYF	TGTGCCAGCAGCTTGTGGTCAGGGGCAGCGGGAAACACCATATATTTT
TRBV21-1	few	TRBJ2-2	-	CASPKGRGPGTGELFF	TGTGCCAGCCCTAAAGGGAGGGGGCCGGGCACCGGGGAGCTGTTTTTT
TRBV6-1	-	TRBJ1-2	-	CASSSGITYGYTF	TGTGCCAGCAGCTCAGGGATTACCTATGGCTACACCTTC
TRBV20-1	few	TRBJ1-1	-	CSASSLFGDTEAFF	TGCAGTGCTAGTTCGCTATTTGGGGACACTGAAGCTTTCTTT
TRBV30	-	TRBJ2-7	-	CAWSRRGGPPSYEQYF	TGTGCCTGGAGCAGGAGGGGGGGGCCACCCTCCTACGAGCAGTACTTC
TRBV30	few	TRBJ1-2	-	CAWSEQTYGYTF	TGTGCCTGGAGTGAACAGACCTATGGCTACACCTTC
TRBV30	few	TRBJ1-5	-	CAWSESSNQPQHF	TGTGCCTGGAGTGAATCGAGCAATCAGCCCCAGCATTTT
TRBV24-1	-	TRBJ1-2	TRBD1	CATSGGMTGNGYTF	TGTGCCACCAGTGGGGGAATGACAGGGAATGGCTACACCTTC
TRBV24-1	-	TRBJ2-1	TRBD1	CATSDPRPGTGANEQFF	TGTGCCACCAGTGATCCCCGCCCCGGGACAGGGGCCAATGAGCAGTTCTTC
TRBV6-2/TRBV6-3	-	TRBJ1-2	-	CASSTYTGRNYGYTF	TGTGCCAGCAGCACATATACAGGACGCAACTATGGCTACACCTTC
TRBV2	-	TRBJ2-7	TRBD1	CASRSRQGEGYEQYF	TGTGCCAGCAGATCCCGACAGGGCGAGGGGTACGAGCAGTACTTC
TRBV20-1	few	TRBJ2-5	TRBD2	CSLRSGGAGETQYF	TGCAGTCTTCGGAGCGGGGGGGCCGGAGAGACCCAGTACTTC
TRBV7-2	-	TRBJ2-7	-	CASSLRTGSGYEQYF	TGTGCCAGCAGCTTAAGGACGGGGTCGGGCTACGAGCAGTACTTC
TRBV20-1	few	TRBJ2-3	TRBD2	CSASRTSGGGGGDTQYF	TGCAGTGCTTCTAGGACTAGCGGGGGGGGCGGCGGAGATACGCAGTATTTT
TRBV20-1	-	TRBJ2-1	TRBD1	CSARTGTGGGDEQFF	TGCAGTGCTCGGACCGGGACAGGGGGGGGCGATGAGCAGTTCTTC
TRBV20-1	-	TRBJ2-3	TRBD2	CSAQRGGDTQYF	TGCAGTGCTCAGCGGGGGGGGGATACGCAGTATTTT